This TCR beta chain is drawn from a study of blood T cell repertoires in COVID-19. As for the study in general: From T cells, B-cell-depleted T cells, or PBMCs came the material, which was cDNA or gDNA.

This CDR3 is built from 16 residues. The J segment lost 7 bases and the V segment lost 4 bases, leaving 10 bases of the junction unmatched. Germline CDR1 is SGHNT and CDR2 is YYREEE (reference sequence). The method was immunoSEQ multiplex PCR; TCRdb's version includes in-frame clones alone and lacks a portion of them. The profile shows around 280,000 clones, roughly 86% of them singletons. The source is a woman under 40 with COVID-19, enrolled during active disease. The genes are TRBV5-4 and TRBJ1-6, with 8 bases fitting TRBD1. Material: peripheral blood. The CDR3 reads CASSRDPGGLNSPLHF. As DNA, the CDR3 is TGTGCCAGCAGCCGTGATCCAGGGGGCCTCAATTCACCCCTCCACTTT.